The 21 T cell receptor beta chains in this list originate from one sample, sequenced in a study of CD8+CD57+ T cells in acquired aplastic anemia. Researchers used genomic DNA as the template to profile TCR beta VDJ and CDR3. A single record per CDR3 protein comes from TCRdb applying MiXCR to the reads. The repertoire holds more than 250,000 distinct CDR3 sequences, with approximately 55% as singletons. Sequenced: sorted CD4+, CD8+, or CD8+CD57+ T cells (not recorded which) from PBMCs. The receptors originated from a human donor with severe aplastic anemia or a healthy control (not recorded which).

This chain connects TRBV14 to TRBJ1-2, with TRBD1 as a possible D gene (6 bases). Germline-derived CDR1 and CDR2 are SGHDN and FVKESK. Trimming stripped 0 bases from V and 4 bases from J, with 21 bases between. The CDR3 runs to 18 residues. CDR3 DNA: TGTGCCAGCAGCCAAGATGGGCCAGGGGACGACGAAACCTATGGCTACACCTTC. Its protein product is CASSQDGPGDDETYGYTF.

This clonotype was found many times. The chain links TRBV11-2 to TRBJ2-1; D assignment may be TRBD1 or TRBD2 (5 bases each). This CDR3 comprises 14 residues. V was shortened by 4 bases and J by 5 bases, with 12 bases between the two germline ends. Germline CDR1 reads SGHAT; CDR2 reads FQNNGV. The CDR3 region is CASSSPRGDNEQFF. The CDR3 coding sequence is TGTGCCAGCAGCTCCCCGAGGGGCGACAATGAGCAGTTCTTC. Variable domain in full (rest from reference TRBV11-2 and TRBJ2-1): EAGVAQSPRYKIIEKRQSVAFWCNPISGHATLYWYQQILGQGPKLLIQFQNNGVVDDSQLPKDRFSAERLKGVDSTLKIQPAKLEDSAVYLCASSSPRGDNEQFFGPGTRLTVL.

This clonotype turned up a few times. The chain has TRBV29-1 and TRBJ2-3; TRBD1 aligns across 8 bases. This CDR3 is 14 amino acids long. With 6 bases clipped from V and 4 bases from J, the junction kept 9 bases outside the gene matches. Per germline, CDR1 SQVTM and CDR2 ANQGSEA. DNA of the CDR3: TGCAGCGTCCTCGGAGCGGACAGGGCAGATACGCAGTATTTT. Its protein is CSVLGADRADTQYF.

This clonotype is a singleton in its sample. This chain links TRBV9 with TRBJ1-4; possible D gene TRBD1, 5 bases. With 0 bases removed from V and 5 bases from J, the gap between germline ends came to 11 bases. The CDR3 is 15 residues long. The germline CDR1 and CDR2 sequences are SGDLS and YYNGEE. The CDR3 spells CASSVATGANEKLFF. The CDR3 nucleotides are TGTGCCAGCAGCGTAGCAACAGGTGCGAATGAAAAACTGTTTTTT.

The gene calls are TRBV10-3 and TRBJ1-3; TRBD1 matches at 7 bases. Germline CDR1 ENHRY, CDR2 SYGVKD. The V and J ends lost 9 bases and 1 base, in that order; junction bases with no gene match: 3. The CDR3 spans 13 residues. The CDR3, as DNA: TGTGCCATAAACAGGGGTTCTGGAAACACCATATATTTT. It yields the protein CAINRGSGNTIYF.

The sample holds many counts of this clonotype. V gene TRBV18 combines with J gene TRBJ1-2, with D uncertain. Germline loops: CDR1 KGHSH, CDR2 LQKENI. V lost 1 base and J 4 bases, leaving 4 bases between the germline ends. CDR3 length equals 12 residues. CDR3 bases: TGTGCCAGCTCACCACGGGGCTATGGCTACACCTTC. Residues: CASSPRGYGYTF.

This chain links TRBV12-3 or TRBV12-4 with TRBJ2-7; the match to TRBD1 covers 7 bases. The length of the CDR3 is 17 residues. V trimming: 3 bases; J trimming: 7 bases; junction bases outside the gene matches: 18. CDR3 nucleotide sequence: TGTGCCAGCAGTTTCGCCGGGACAGCCTTTACTCCGGGGGAGCAGTACTTC. Amino acids: CASSFAGTAFTPGEQYF.

CDR3 loop: CASSERTADTQYF. CDR3 DNA: TGTGCCAGCAGCGAACGAACAGCAGATACGCAGTATTTT. This sequence joins TRBV16 and TRBJ2-3; D is undetermined. CDR1 and CDR2 from the germline V gene are KGHSY and FQNENV. The CDR3 has 13 amino acids. The V end was cut by 5 bases, the J end by 4 bases, with 10 bases between.

This clonotype was counted between two and nine times. V usage is TRBV25-1 and J usage is TRBJ1-3, with unresolved D. Germline lookup yields CDR1 MGHDK and CDR2 SYGVNS. V was pared by 1 base and J by 3 bases, with 10 bases between. The CDR3 is 15 residues long. In DNA, the CDR3 is TGTGCCAGCAGTGAATCTGTAGCCCTTGGAAACACCATATATTTT. It codes for CASSESVALGNTIYF.

To note about this clonotype: The junction departs from germline at one end; a sequencing error may be responsible. The chain uses TRBV5-1 and TRBJ2-1; TRBD2 matches at 10 bases. The germline CDR1 and CDR2 sequences are SGHRS and YFSETQ. The CDR3 is 15 amino acids. CDR3 sequence reads: CAGSLSGGFGNEQFF. CDR3 DNA: TGCGCCGGCAGCCTTAGCGGGGGGTTTGGAAATGAGCAGTTCTTC.

This clonotype was observed at least ten times. The gene calls are TRBV9 and TRBJ1-5; D remains unclear. There are 15 residues in the CDR3. Trimming pared 0 bases from V and 0 bases from J, leaving 7 bases between. Per germline, CDR1 SGDLS and CDR2 YYNGEE. The CDR3 coding sequence is TGTGCCAGCAGCGTAGACGGAAATAGCAATCAGCCCCAGCATTTT. Protein product: CASSVDGNSNQPQHF.

This clonotype was counted between two and nine times. The chain carries TRBV7-3 and TRBJ2-5; TRBD2 matches 8 bases. This CDR3 region has 16 residues. Germline V gene lookup returns CDR1 SGHTA and CDR2 FQGTGA. V lost 2 bases to trimming and J lost 1 base; unmatched junction nucleotides: 6. CDR3: CASSLVPGTSQETQYF. In DNA form, the CDR3 reads TGTGCCAGCAGCTTAGTCCCAGGGACTAGCCAAGAGACCCAGTACTTC.

This clonotype was counted ten times or more. The J gene is TRBJ2-7, the V gene TRBV6-2 or TRBV6-3; maybe TRBD1 (5 bases). The V end was cut by 4 bases, the J end by 4 bases, with 8 bases between. Germline V gene lookup returns CDR1 MNHEY and CDR2 SVGEGT. This CDR3 has 12 amino acids. In DNA form, the CDR3 reads TGTGCCAGCAGTTGGTCAGGGTACGAGCAGTACTTC. It specifies CASSWSGYEQYF.

The table lists this clonotype with a few counts. V usage is TRBV18 and J usage is TRBJ1-2; D not resolved. The germline CDR1 and CDR2 sequences are KGHSH and LQKENI. CDR3 length equals 16 residues. With 0 bases removed from V and 1 base from J, the gap between germline ends came to 12 bases. The CDR3 DNA reads as TGTGCCAGCTCACCACCTCTGAAGGGCAATAACTATGGCTACACCTTC. This sequence encodes CASSPPLKGNNYGYTF.

Written as DNA, the CDR3 is TGTGCCAGCAGTGTTAGCCAGCCCCCCTATGGCTACACCTTC. Translating it yields CASSVSQPPYGYTF. The chain couples TRBV2 to TRBJ1-2; unclear D gene. CDR3 length: 14 residues. V lost 4 bases and J lost 4, with 13 bases in between. Germline loops: CDR1 SNHLY, CDR2 FYNNEI.

This clonotype was counted at least ten times. V gene TRBV11-3 combines with J gene TRBJ2-3; 7 bases align to TRBD2. The CDR3 is made up of 15 amino acids. Germline lookup yields CDR1 SGHNT and CDR2 YENEEA. V gave up 1 base and J gave up 3 bases; unmatched junction bases: 4. Here the CDR3 DNA reads TGTGCCAGCAGCTTAGCGGGGGGAGGAACAGATACGCAGTATTTT. Amino acids: CASSLAGGGTDTQYF. The full variable domain, rest sourced from reference TRBV11-3 and TRBJ2-3, is EAGVVQSPRYKIIEKKQPVAFWCNPISGHNTLYWYLQNLGQGPELLIRYENEEAVDDSQLPKDRFSAERLKGVDSTLKIQPAELGDSAVYLCASSLAGGGTDTQYFGPGTRLTVL.

V is TRBV9 and J is TRBJ2-7; 8 bases fit TRBD1. The CDR3 loop spans 13 amino acids. V trimming: 2 bases; J trimming: 7 bases; junction bases outside the gene matches: 5. CDR1 and CDR2 (germline): SGDLS, YYNGEE. The CDR3 DNA follows: TGTGCCAGCAGCGTTGTGACAGGGGTGGAGCAGTACTTC. It yields the protein CASSVVTGVEQYF.

The chain carries TRBV2 and TRBJ2-3, with D possibly being TRBD1 or TRBD2 (5 bases each). Trimming cost V 5 bases and J 4 bases, with 13 bases left between them. CDR1 and CDR2 (germline): SNHLY, FYNNEI. The CDR3 loop spans 14 amino acids. The CDR3 region has the DNA TGTGCCAGCAGTTTACAGAGGGGTCCAGATACGCAGTATTTT. Translated, it gives CASSLQRGPDTQYF.

Only a few counts were recorded for this clonotype. The rearrangement joins TRBV15 to TRBJ2-2; D gene uncertain. Trimming took 8 bases from V and 1 from J, leaving 11 bases between them. This CDR3 is built from 14 residues. CDR1 and CDR2 from the germline V gene are LNHNV and YYDKDF (reference sequence). CDR3 in DNA: TGTGCCACCTCCCCGGGTAGGAACACCGGGGAGCTGTTTTTT. Amino acids: CATSPGRNTGELFF.

The J gene is TRBJ2-1, the V gene TRBV2; 7 nucleotides agree with TRBD2. V dropped 9 bases and J dropped 3; count of bases not matched to a gene: 11. This CDR3 has 15 amino acids. Germline V gene data show CDR1 as SNHLY and CDR2 as FYNNEI. The CDR3, as DNA: TGTGCCAGGATTCCCACTAGCGACTACTACAATGAGCAGTTCTTC. Protein: CARIPTSDYYNEQFF.

The rearrangement links TRBV2 to TRBJ2-1; a possible D gene is TRBD2 (6 bases). CDR3 length: 16 amino acids. Germline-derived CDR1 and CDR2 are SNHLY and FYNNEI. With 1 base removed from V and 6 bases from J, the gap between germline ends came to 16 bases. In DNA form, the CDR3 reads TGTGCCAGCAGTGAAGGGATGTCTAGCGTGACCAATGAGCAGTTCTTC. Residues: CASSEGMSSVTNEQFF.